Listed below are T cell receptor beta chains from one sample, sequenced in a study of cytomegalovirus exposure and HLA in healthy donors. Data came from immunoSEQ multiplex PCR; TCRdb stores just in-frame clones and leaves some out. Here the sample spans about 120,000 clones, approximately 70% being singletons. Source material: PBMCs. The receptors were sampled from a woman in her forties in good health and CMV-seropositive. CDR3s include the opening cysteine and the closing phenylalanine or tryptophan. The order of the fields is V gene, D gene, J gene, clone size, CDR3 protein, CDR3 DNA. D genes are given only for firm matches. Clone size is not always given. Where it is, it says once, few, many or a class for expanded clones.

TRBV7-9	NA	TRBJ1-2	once	CASSGSRGHNYGYTF	TGTGCCAGCAGCGGGTCGCGGGGGCATAACTATGGCTACACCTTC
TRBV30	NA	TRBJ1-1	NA	CAWVRVDTEAFF	TGTGCCTGGGTCAGGGTAGATACTGAAGCTTTCTTT
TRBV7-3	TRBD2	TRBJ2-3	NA	CASSLGLAVGDTQYF	TGTGCCAGCAGCTTAGGACTAGCAGTGGGAGATACGCAGTATTTT
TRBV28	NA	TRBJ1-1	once	CASRPKTDRNTEAFF	TGTGCCAGCAGACCTAAGACAGACCGCAACACTGAAGCTTTCTTT
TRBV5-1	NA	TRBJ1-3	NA	CASSLGQAGNTIYF	TGCGCCAGCAGCTTGGGACAGGCTGGAAACACCATATATTTT
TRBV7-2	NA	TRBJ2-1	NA	CASSLLTDFSYNEQFF	TGTGCCAGCAGCTTATTGACCGACTTCTCCTACAATGAGCAGTTCTTC
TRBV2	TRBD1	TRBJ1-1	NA	CASRGGQGELEAFF	TGTGCCAGCAGGGGAGGACAGGGGGAACTTGAAGCTTTCTTT
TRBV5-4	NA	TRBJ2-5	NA	CASSLFAGEETQYF	TGTGCCAGCAGCTTGTTCGCCGGAGAAGAGACCCAGTACTTC
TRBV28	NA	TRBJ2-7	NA	CASRGEVYVGAYEQYF	TGTGCCAGCAGAGGGGAGGTGTACGTGGGGGCCTACGAGCAGTACTTC
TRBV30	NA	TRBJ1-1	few	CAWRGEAEAFF	TGTGCCTGGAGAGGGGAGGCTGAAGCTTTCTTT
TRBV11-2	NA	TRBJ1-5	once	CASSQGLDQPQHF	TGTGCCAGCAGTCAGGGTCTCGATCAGCCCCAGCATTTT
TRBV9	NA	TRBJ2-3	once	CASSDGLADTQYF	TGTGCCAGCAGCGACGGACTCGCGGATACGCAGTATTTT
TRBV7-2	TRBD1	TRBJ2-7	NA	CASSLVGTGGYEQYF	TGTGCCAGCAGCTTAGTTGGGACAGGGGGCTACGAGCAGTACTTC
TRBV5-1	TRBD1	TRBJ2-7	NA	CASSWTGQGSGLYEQYF	TGCGCCAGCAGCTGGACAGGCCAAGGTTCTGGTCTTTACGAGCAGTACTTC
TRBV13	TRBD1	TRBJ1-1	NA	CASSMDRGPAFF	TGTGCCAGCAGCATGGACAGGGGGCCAGCTTTCTTT
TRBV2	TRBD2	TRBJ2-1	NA	CASNYLGRVGDNEQFF	TGTGCCAGCAACTACCTGGGGAGGGTTGGAGACAATGAGCAGTTCTTC
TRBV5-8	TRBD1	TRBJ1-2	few	CASSPRGTGEENYGYTF	TGTGCCAGCAGCCCCCGAGGGACAGGGGAGGAGAACTATGGCTACACCTTC
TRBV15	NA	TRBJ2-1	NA	CATSSLFYPSGDEQFF	TGTGCCACCAGCAGCTTATTTTATCCGAGCGGTGATGAGCAGTTCTTC
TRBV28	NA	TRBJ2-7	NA	CASSPVEDEQYF	TGTGCCAGCAGTCCCGTCGAGGACGAGCAGTACTTC
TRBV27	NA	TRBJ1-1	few	CASSFYPNTEAFF	TGTGCCAGCAGTTTCTACCCGAACACTGAAGCTTTCTTT
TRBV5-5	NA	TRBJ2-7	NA	CASSREPPYEQYF	TGTGCCAGCAGCCGAGAGCCACCCTACGAGCAGTACTTC
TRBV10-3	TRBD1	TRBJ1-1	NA	CAIRGQAQNTEAFF	TGTGCCATCAGGGGACAGGCTCAGAACACTGAAGCTTTCTTT
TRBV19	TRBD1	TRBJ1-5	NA	CASSLGQGDYSNQPQHF	TGTGCCAGTAGTCTGGGACAGGGCGATTATAGCAATCAGCCCCAGCATTTT
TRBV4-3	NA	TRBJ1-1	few	CASSQAIGETEAFF	TGCGCCAGCAGCCAGGCCATCGGGGAAACTGAAGCTTTCTTT
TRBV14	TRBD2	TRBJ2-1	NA	CASSQASGRANEQFF	TGTGCCAGCAGCCAAGCTAGCGGGAGGGCCAACGAGCAGTTCTTC
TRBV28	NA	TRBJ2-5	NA	CASSSSPRGAGGTQYF	TGTGCCAGCAGTTCCTCCCCCCGGGGAGCGGGTGGGACCCAGTACTTC
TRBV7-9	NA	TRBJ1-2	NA	CASSLATGRLIYGYTF	TGTGCCAGCAGCTTAGCGACAGGCCGTCTTATCTATGGCTACACCTTC
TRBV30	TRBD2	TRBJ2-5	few	CAWSVGLAGEETQYF	TGTGCCTGGAGTGTGGGTTTAGCGGGAGAAGAGACCCAGTACTTC
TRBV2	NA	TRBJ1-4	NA	CASRKRVRDEKLFF	TGTGCCAGCAGGAAACGGGTGAGGGATGAAAAACTGTTTTTT
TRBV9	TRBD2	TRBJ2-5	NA	CASSTQGWTSATQETQYF	TGTGCCAGCAGCACCCAGGGGTGGACTAGCGCAACACAAGAGACCCAGTACTTC
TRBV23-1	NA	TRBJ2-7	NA	CASSQAGRILYEQYF	TGCGCCAGCAGTCAGGCAGGGCGAATACTCTACGAGCAGTACTTC
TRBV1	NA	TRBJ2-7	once	CTSRRLAEAGSYEQYF	TGCACCAGCAGGCGACTAGCGGAGGCGGGGTCCTACGAGCAGTACTTC
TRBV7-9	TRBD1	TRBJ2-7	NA	CASRPGTGGSEQYF	TGTGCCAGCAGGCCCGGGACAGGGGGTTCCGAGCAGTACTTC
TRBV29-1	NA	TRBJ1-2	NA	CSAIQGPYGYTF	TGCAGCGCAATACAGGGTCCCTATGGCTACACCTTC
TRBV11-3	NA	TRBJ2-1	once	CASSPHGNSYNEQFF	TGTGCCAGCAGCCCCCACGGTAACAGTTACAATGAGCAGTTCTTC
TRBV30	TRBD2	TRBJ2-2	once	CAWSLAGGGGELFF	TGTGCCTGGAGTCTAGCGGGAGGGGGCGGGGAGCTGTTTTTT